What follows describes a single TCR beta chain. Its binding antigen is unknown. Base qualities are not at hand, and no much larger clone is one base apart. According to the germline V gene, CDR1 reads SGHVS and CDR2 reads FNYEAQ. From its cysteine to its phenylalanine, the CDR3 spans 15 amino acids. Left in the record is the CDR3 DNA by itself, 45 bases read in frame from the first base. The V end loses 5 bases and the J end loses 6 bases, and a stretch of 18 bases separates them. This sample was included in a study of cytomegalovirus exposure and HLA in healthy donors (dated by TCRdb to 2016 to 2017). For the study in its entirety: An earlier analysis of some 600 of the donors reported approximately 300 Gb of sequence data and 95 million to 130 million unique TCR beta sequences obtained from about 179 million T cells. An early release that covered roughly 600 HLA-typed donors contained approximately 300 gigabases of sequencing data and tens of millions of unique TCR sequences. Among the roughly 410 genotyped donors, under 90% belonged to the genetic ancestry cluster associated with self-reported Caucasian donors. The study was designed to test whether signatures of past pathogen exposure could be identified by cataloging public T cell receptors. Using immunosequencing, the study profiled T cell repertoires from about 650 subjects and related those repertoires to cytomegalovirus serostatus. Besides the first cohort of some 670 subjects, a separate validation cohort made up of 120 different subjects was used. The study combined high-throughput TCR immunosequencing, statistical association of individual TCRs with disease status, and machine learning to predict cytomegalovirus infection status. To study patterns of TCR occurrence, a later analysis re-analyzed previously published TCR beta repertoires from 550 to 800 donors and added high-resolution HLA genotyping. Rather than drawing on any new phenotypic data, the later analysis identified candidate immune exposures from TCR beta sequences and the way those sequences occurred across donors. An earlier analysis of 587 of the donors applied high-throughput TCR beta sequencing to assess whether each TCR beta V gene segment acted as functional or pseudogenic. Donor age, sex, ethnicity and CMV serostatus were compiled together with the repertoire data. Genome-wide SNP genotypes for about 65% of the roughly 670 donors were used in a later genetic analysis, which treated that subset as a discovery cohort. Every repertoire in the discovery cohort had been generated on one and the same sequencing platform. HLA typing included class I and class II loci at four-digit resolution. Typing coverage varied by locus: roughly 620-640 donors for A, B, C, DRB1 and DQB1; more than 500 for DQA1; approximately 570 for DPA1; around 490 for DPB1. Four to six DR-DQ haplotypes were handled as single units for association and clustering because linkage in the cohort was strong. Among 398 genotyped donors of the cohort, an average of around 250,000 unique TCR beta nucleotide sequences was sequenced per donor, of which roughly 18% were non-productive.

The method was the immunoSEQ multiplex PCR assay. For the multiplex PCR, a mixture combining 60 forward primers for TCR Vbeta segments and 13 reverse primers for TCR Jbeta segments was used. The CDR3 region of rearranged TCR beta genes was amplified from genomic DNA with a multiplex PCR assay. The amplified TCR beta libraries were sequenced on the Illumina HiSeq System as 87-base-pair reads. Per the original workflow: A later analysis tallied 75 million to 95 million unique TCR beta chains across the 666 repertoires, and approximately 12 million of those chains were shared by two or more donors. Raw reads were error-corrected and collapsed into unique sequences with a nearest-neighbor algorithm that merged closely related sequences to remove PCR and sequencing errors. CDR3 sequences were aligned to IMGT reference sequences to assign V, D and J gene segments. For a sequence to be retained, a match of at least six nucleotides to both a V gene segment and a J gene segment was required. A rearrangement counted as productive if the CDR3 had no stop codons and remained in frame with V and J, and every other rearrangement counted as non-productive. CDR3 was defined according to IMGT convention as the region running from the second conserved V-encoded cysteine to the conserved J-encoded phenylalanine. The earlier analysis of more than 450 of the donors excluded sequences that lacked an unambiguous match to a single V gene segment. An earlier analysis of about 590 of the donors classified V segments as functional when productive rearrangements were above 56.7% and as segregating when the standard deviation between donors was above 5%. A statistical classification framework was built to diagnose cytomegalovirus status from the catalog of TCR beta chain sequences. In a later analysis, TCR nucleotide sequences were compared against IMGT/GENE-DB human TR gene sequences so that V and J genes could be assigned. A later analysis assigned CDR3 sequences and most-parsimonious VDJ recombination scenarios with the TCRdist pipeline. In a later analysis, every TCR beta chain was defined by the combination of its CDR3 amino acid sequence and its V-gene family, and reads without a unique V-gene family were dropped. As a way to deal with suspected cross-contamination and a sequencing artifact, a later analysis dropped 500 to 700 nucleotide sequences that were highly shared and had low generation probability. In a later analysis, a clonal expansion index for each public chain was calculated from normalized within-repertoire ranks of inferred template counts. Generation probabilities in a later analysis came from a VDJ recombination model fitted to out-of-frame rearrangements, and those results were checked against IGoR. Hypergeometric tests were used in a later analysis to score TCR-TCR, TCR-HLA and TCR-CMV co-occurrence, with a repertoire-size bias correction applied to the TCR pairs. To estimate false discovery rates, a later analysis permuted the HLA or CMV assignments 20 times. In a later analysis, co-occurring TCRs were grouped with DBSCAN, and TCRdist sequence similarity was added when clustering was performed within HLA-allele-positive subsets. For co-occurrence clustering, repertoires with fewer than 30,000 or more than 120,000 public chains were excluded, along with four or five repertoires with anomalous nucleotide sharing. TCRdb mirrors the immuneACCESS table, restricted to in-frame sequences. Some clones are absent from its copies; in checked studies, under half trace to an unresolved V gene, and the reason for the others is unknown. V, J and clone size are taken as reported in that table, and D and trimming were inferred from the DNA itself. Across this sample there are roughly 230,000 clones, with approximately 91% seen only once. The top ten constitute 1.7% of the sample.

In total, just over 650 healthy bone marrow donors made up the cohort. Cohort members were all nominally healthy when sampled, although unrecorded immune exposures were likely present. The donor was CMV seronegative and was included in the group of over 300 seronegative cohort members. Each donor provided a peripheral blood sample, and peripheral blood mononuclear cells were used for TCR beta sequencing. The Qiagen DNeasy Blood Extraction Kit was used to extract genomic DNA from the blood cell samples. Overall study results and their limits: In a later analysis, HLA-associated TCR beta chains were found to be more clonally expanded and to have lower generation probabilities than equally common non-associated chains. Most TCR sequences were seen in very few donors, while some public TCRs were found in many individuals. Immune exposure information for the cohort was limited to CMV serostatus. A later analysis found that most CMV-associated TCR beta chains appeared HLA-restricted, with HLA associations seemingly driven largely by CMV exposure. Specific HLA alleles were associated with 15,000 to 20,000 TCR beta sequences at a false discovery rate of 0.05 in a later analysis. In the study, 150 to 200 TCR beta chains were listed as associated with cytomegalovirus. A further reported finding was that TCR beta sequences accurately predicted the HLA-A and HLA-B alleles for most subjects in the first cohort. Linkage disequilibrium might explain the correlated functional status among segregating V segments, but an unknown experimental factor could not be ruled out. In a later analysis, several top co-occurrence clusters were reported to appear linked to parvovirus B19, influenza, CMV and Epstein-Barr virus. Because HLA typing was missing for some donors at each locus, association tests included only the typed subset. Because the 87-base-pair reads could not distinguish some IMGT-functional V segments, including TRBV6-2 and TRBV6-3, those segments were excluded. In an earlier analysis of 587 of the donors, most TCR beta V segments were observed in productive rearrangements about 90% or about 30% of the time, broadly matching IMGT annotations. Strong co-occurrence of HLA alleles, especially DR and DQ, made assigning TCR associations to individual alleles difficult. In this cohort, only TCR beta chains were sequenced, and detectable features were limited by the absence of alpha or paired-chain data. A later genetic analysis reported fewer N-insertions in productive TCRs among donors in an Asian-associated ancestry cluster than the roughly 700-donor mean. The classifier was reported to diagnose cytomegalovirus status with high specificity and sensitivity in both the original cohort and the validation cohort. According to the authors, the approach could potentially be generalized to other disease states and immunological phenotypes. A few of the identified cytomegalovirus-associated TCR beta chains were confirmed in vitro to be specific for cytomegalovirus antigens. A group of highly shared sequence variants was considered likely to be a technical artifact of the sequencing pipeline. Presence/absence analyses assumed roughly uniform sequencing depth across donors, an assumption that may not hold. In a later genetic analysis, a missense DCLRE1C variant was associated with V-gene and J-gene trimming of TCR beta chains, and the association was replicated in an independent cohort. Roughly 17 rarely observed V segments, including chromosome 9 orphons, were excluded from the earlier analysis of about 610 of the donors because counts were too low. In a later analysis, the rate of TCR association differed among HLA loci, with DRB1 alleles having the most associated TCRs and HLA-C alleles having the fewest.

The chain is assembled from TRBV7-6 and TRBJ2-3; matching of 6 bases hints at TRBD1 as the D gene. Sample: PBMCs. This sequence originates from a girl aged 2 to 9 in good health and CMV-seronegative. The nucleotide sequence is TGTGCCAGCAGCAAAGCGACAGGTCCAGATGATACGCAGTATTTT. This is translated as CASSKATGPDDTQYF.